These 21 T cell receptor beta chains came from one sample sequenced in a study of blood T cell repertoires in COVID-19. Sequencing was performed with immunoSEQ multiplex PCR; in TCRdb, only in-frame clones are kept and a portion is missing. The sample lists hundreds of thousands of clones, 83% occurring once. The sample was PBMCs or T cells enriched from blood (not recorded which). The receptors here all came from a woman aged 45-65 years who had been exposed to COVID-19.

The gene calls are TRBV27 and TRBJ1-5; TRBD1 matches at 7 bases. CDR1 is MNHEY and CDR2 is SMNVEV in the germline V gene (reference sequence). CDR3 length: 13 residues. The ends lost 7 bases at V and 9 bases at J; junction bases unmatched: 9. Here the CDR3 reads CASKRTGRGPQHF. CDR3 nucleotide sequence: TGTGCCAGCAAAAGGACAGGACGAGGGCCCCAGCATTTT.

The chain recombines TRBV5-6 with TRBJ1-2; D not resolved. The V gene's germline CDR1 is SGHDT and CDR2 YYEEEE. The CDR3 extends over 13 amino acids. The germline V and J ends were trimmed by 0 bases and 4 bases, with 7 bases remaining between them. Written as DNA, the CDR3 is TGTGCCAGCAGCTTGGGTCGCGGCTATGGCTACACCTTC. Residues: CASSLGRGYGYTF.

V is TRBV7-2 and J is TRBJ2-7; no definite D call. CDR1 and CDR2 (germline): SGHTA, FQGNSA. This CDR3 contains 15 residues. V was shortened by 5 bases and J by 2 bases, with 16 bases between the two germline ends. The CDR3 region is CASSQASGQTYEQYF. The CDR3 nucleotides are TGTGCCAGCAGCCAAGCATCTGGGCAGACCTACGAGCAGTACTTC.

The chain recombines TRBV20-1 with TRBJ2-4, with 8 bases aligning to TRBD2. V lost 3 bases and J lost 5; bases outside the gene matches: 6. The germline CDR1 and CDR2 sequences are DFQATT and SNEGSKA (reference sequence). The CDR3 loop spans 14 amino acids. CDR3 amino acids: CSASQWRGENIQYF. The CDR3 coding sequence is TGCAGTGCTAGTCAATGGCGGGGGGAAAACATTCAGTACTTC.

This clone was counted ten times or more. The rearrangement uses TRBV4-2 and TRBJ2-1; 9 bases line up with TRBD2. V trimming: 0 bases; J trimming: 8 bases; junction bases outside the gene matches: 8. The CDR3 runs 16 residues. CDR1 is LGHNA and CDR2 is YNFKEQ in the germline V gene. The CDR3 sequence: CASSQEGGGARHEQFF. The CDR3, as DNA: TGTGCCAGCAGCCAAGAAGGCGGGGGGGCCAGACATGAGCAGTTCTTC.

This sequence joins TRBV12-3 or TRBV12-4 and TRBJ2-1; no clear D. CDR3 size: 11 residues. Trimming left V 6 bases short and J 10 bases short, with 10 bases between. This CDR3 reads CASRLGKEQFF. The CDR3 nucleotides read TGTGCCAGCAGGCTCGGTAAGGAGCAGTTCTTC.

V usage is TRBV12-3 or TRBV12-4 and J usage is TRBJ2-3, with D tentatively TRBD1 (6 bases). Trimming removed 5 bases from V and 8 bases from J, with 11 bases in between. The CDR3 has 12 amino acids. The CDR3 DNA follows: TGTGCCAGCAGTGCGACAGGAGTTACGCAGTATTTT. Its translation is CASSATGVTQYF.

V is TRBV16 and J is TRBJ2-7; 9 bases match TRBD1. Trimming cost V 4 bases and J 5 bases; bases outside gene matches: 3. Looked up from germline, CDR1 is KGHSY and CDR2 is FQNENV. The CDR3 has 13 amino acids. The CDR3 loop reads CASSLDRGHEQYF. In DNA, the CDR3 is TGTGCCAGCAGCCTGGACAGGGGCCACGAGCAGTACTTC.

This chain uses TRBV6-2 or TRBV6-3 with TRBJ2-7; 12 bases agree with TRBD2. The CDR3 runs to 14 residues. The germline V gene encodes CDR1 MNHEY and CDR2 SVGEGT. Losses at the gene ends were 5 bases for V and 5 bases for J; bases not matched to a gene: 4. In DNA form, the CDR3 reads TGTGCCAGCAGTCGGACTAGCGGGGTTGACGAGCAGTACTTC. This translates into CASSRTSGVDEQYF.

V is TRBV19 and J is TRBJ2-7, with D hard to call. CDR1 and CDR2 from the germline V gene are LNHDA and SQIVND (reference sequence). V lost 3 bases, J lost 0 bases, and 9 bases lay in between. The CDR3 runs to 14 residues. The CDR3 nucleotides read TGTGCCAGTAGTATTGGCGGAACCTCCTACGAGCAGTACTTC. Encoded protein: CASSIGGTSYEQYF.

The rearrangement links TRBV6-2 or TRBV6-3 to TRBJ2-7; 11 bases are shared with TRBD2. Germline trimming cut 2 bases from V and 1 base from J; bases unmatched to any gene: 13. The CDR3 totals 19 residues. Germline V CDR1 and CDR2: MNHEY, SVGEGT. The chain's CDR3 is CASSYQVAGGPRRSYEQYF. CDR3 DNA sequence: TGTGCCAGCAGTTACCAGGTAGCGGGGGGGCCGAGGAGGTCCTACGAGCAGTACTTC.

V and J are TRBV6-6 and TRBJ2-7; tentatively, D is TRBD2 (7 bases). CDR1 is MNHNY, CDR2 SVGAGI, per germline (reference sequence). The CDR3 is made up of 15 amino acids. The V end lost 0 bases, the J end lost 3 bases, and 12 bases lay between the germline ends. The CDR3 sequence: CASSYSRGGDYEQYF. As DNA, the CDR3 is TGTGCCAGCAGTTACTCGAGGGGGGGGGACTACGAGCAGTACTTC.

This chain uses TRBV24-1 with TRBJ1-4; 10 nucleotides line up with TRBD1. Germline loops: CDR1 KGHDR, CDR2 SFDVKD. After removal of 5 bases from V and 8 bases from J, the junction contained 7 bases not matched to a gene. The CDR3 spans 15 residues. CDR3 DNA sequence: TGTGCCACCAGTGGAAACGGGACAGGGGAAGAAAAACTGTTTTTT. This gives the protein CATSGNGTGEEKLFF.

This clone was observed a few times. The V gene is TRBV7-6, the J gene TRBJ1-3; unclear D gene. Germline V CDR1 and CDR2: SGHVS, FNYEAQ. Trimming left V 1 base short and J 0 bases short, with 10 bases between. The CDR3 has 16 residues. In DNA form, the CDR3 reads TGTGCCAGCAGCTTAGGACGGGAGAGCTCTGGAAACACCATATATTTT. Translating gives CASSLGRESSGNTIYF.

V usage is TRBV6-7 and J usage is TRBJ2-1; 10 bases align to TRBD1. TRBV6-7 is recorded as an ORF, its role being uncertain. CDR3 size: 20 residues. Trimming cost V 0 bases and J 7 bases; bases outside gene matches: 18. CDR3 DNA sequence: TGTGCCAGCAGTTACTCGGGGGACAGGGGTGACGGGGGCACTGGGAATGAGCAGTTCTTC. As protein: CASSYSGDRGDGGTGNEQFF.

This chain uses TRBV9 with TRBJ1-4; 7 bases are a match to TRBD1. The CDR3 length is 16 residues. J was trimmed by 4 bases and V by 6 bases; bases with no gene match: 12. CDR1 and CDR2 (germline): SGDLS, YYNGEE. CDR3 coding DNA: TGTGCCAGCACCCCGGGACAGCCTTCTATTAATGAAAAACTGTTTTTT. Amino acids: CASTPGQPSINEKLFF.

Regarding this clone: Other nucleotide sequences in the sample specify the same CDR3. CDR3 bases: TGTGCCACCCGAGGGGGCAACACCGGGGAGCTGTTTTTT. This codes for CATRGGNTGELFF. The V and J genes are TRBV24-1 and TRBJ2-2, with 7 nucleotides matching TRBD1. V was clipped by 9 bases and J by 2 bases; unmatched bases: 2. CDR1 is KGHDR, CDR2 SFDVKD, per germline. The CDR3 extends over 13 amino acids.

V usage is TRBV18 and J usage is TRBJ1-1; 9 bases fit TRBD1. The length of the CDR3 is 17 residues. Trimming cost V 6 bases and J 0 bases; bases outside gene matches: 11. Germline V CDR1 and CDR2: KGHSH, LQKENI. The CDR3 here is CASSLTGGSTLNTEAFF. The DNA for the CDR3 is TGTGCCAGCTCCCTTACAGGGGGCTCGACTCTGAACACTGAAGCTTTCTTT.

This clone was recorded only once. CDR3 in amino acids: CASSPPLPSGGFGTDTQYF. CDR3 in DNA: TGTGCCAGCAGCCCCCCTTTGCCTAGCGGGGGGTTTGGCACAGATACGCAGTATTTT. V gene TRBV7-9 combines with J gene TRBJ2-3; 11 nucleotides agree with TRBD2. Trimming cost V 5 bases and J 1 base; bases outside gene matches: 14. The CDR3 loop spans 19 amino acids. Germline CDR1 and CDR2: SEHNR and FQNEAQ (reference sequence).

The V call is TRBV5-8, the J call TRBJ2-3; D not resolved. The CDR3 runs to 13 residues. With 0 bases removed from V and 5 bases from J, the gap between germline ends came to 7 bases. Germline lookup yields CDR1 SGHTS and CDR2 YDEGEE. The CDR3 reads CASSLGRGDTQYF. Here the CDR3 DNA reads TGTGCCAGCAGCTTGGGGCGCGGAGATACGCAGTATTTT.

The chain couples TRBV19 to TRBJ1-1; 8 bases fit TRBD1. With 2 bases clipped from V and 8 bases from J, the junction kept 4 bases outside the gene matches. The CDR3 is 13 residues long. The germline CDR1 and CDR2 sequences are LNHDA and SQIVND (reference sequence). This CDR3 reads CASSISTGGEAFF. Here the CDR3 DNA reads TGTGCCAGTAGTATAAGTACAGGGGGAGAAGCTTTCTTT. The complete variable domain, with remaining parts taken from reference TRBV19 and TRBJ1-1, reads DGGITQSPKYLFRKEGQNVTLSCEQNLNHDAMYWYRQDPGQGLRLIYYSQIVNDFQKGDIAEGYSVSREKKESFPLTVTSAQKNPTAFYLCASSISTGGEAFFGQGTRLTVV.